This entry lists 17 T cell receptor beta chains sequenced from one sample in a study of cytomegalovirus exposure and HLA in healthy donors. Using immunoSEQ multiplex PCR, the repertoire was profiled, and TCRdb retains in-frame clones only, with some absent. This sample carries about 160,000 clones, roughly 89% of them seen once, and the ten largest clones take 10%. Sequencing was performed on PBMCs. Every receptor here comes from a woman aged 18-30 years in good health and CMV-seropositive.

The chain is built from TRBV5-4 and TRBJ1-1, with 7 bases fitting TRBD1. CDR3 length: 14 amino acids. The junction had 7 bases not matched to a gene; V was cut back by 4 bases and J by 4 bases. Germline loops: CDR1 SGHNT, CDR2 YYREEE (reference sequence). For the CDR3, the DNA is TGTGCCAGCAGCATGACAGGGATGAGCACTGAAGCTTTCTTT. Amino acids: CASSMTGMSTEAFF. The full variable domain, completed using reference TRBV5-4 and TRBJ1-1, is ETGVTQSPTHLIKTRGQQVTLRCSSQSGHNTVSWYQQALGQGPQFIFQYYREEENGRGNFPPRFSGLQFPNYSSELNVNALELDDSALYLCASSMTGMSTEAFFGQGTRLTVV.

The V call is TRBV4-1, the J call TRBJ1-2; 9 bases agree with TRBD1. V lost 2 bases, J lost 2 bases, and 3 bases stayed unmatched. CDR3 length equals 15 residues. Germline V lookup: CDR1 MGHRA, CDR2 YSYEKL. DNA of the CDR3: TGCGCCAGCAGCCAACACAGGGGGCAGAACTATGGCTACACCTTC. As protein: CASSQHRGQNYGYTF.

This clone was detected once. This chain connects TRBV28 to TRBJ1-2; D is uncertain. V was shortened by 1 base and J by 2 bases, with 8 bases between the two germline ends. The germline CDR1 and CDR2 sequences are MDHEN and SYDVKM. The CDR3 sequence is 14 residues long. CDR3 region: CASSLSEVNYGYTF. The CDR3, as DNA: TGTGCCAGCAGTTTATCGGAGGTAAACTATGGCTACACCTTC.

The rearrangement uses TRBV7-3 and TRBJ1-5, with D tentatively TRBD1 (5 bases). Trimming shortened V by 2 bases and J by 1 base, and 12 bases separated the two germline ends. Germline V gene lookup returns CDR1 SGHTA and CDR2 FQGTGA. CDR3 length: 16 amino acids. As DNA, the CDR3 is TGTGCCAGCAGCTTATCTGGGAGGGGCAGCAATCAGCCCCAGCATTTT. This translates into CASSLSGRGSNQPQHF.

CDR3 sequence reads: CASSLGGTGVYEQYF. DNA for the CDR3: TGTGCCAGCAGCTTGGGCGGGACAGGGGTGTACGAGCAGTACTTC. The chain combines TRBV11-3 with TRBJ2-7; 10 positions match TRBD1. Germline loops: CDR1 SGHNT, CDR2 YENEEA. The CDR3 length is 15 residues. V was clipped by 3 bases and J by 4 bases; unmatched bases: 6. Full variable domain (missing parts from reference TRBV11-3 and TRBJ2-7): EAGVVQSPRYKIIEKKQPVAFWCNPISGHNTLYWYLQNLGQGPELLIRYENEEAVDDSQLPKDRFSAERLKGVDSTLKIQPAELGDSAVYLCASSLGGTGVYEQYFGPGTRLTVT.

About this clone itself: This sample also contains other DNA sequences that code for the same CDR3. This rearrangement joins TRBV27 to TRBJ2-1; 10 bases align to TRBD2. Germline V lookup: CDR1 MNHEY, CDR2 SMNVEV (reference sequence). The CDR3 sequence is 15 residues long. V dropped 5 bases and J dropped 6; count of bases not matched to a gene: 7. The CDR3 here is CASSTLAGVFNEQFF. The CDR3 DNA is TGTGCCAGCAGTACCCTAGCGGGAGTCTTCAATGAGCAGTTCTTC.

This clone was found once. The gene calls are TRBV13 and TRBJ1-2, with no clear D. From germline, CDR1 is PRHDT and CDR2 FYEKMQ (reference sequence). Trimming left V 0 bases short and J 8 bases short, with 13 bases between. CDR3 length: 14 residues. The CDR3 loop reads CASSLGRSLWGYTF. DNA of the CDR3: TGTGCCAGCAGCTTAGGACGTAGTCTTTGGGGCTACACCTTC. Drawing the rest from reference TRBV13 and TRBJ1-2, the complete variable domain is AAGVIQSPRHLIKEKRETATLKCYPIPRHDTVYWYQQGPGQDPQFLISFYEKMQSDKGSIPDRFSAQQFSDYHSELNMSSLELGDSALYFCASSLGRSLWGYTFGSGTRLTVV.

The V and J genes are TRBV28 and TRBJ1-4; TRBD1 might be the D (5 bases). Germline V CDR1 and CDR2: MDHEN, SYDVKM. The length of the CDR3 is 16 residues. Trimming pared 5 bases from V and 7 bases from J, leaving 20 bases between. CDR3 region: CASSPMGGAVGEKLFF. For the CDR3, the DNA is TGTGCCAGCAGTCCCATGGGCGGGGCCGTGGGTGAAAAACTGTTTTTT.

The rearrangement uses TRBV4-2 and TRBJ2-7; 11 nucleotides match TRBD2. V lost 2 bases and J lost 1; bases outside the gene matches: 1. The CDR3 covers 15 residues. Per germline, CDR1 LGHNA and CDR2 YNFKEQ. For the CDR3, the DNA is TGTGCCAGCAGCCAAACTAGCGGGAGATCCTACGAGCAGTACTTC. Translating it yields CASSQTSGRSYEQYF.

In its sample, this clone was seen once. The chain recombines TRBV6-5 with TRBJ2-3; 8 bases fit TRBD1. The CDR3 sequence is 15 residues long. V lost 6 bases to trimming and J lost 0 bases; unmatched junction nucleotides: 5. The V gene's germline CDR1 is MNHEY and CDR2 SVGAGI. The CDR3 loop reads CASSDRGPSTDTQYF. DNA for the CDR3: TGTGCCAGCAGCGACAGGGGACCTAGCACAGATACGCAGTATTTT.

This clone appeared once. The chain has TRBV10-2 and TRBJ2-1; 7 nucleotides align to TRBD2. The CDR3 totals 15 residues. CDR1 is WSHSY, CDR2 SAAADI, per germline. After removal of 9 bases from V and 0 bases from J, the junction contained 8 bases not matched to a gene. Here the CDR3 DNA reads TGCGCCAGTTCGGGAGCTAGCGGCTCCTACAATGAGCAGTTCTTC. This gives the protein CASSGASGSYNEQFF.

CDR3 in amino acids: CASSTLAMSYNEQFF. DNA of the CDR3: TGTGCCAGCAGCACGCTAGCGATGTCCTACAATGAGCAGTTCTTC. J is TRBJ2-1 and V is TRBV9, with TRBD2 as a possible D gene (6 bases). Trimming shortened V by 4 bases and J by 1 base, and 12 bases separated the two germline ends. This CDR3 has 15 residues. The germline gives CDR1 SGDLS, CDR2 YYNGEE.

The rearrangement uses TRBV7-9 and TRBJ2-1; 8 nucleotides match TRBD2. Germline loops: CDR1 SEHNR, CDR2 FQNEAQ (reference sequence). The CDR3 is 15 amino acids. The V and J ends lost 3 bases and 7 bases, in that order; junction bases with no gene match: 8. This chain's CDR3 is CASSLGAGVWNEQFF. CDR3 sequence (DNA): TGTGCCAGCAGCTTGGGAGCGGGAGTGTGGAATGAGCAGTTCTTC.

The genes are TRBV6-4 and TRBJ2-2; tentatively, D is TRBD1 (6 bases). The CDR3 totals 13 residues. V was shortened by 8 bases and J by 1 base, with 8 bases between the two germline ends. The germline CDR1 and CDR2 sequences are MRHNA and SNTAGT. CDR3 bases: TGTGCCAGCCGGACAGAGAACACCGGGGAGCTGTTTTTT. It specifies CASRTENTGELFF.

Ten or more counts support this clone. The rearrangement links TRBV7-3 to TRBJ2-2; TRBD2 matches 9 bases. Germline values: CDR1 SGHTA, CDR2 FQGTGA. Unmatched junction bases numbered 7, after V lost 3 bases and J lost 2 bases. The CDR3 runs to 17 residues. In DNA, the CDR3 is TGTGCCAGCAGCTTCAGCCCCCTAGCGGGAAACACCGGGGAGCTGTTTTTT. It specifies CASSFSPLAGNTGELFF.

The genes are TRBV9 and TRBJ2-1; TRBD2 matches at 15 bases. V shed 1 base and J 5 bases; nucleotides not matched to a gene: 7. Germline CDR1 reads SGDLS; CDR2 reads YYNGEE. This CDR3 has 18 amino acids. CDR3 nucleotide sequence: TGTGCCAGCAGCGTACCTGGGACTAGCGGGAGGCTCAACAATGAGCAGTTCTTC. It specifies CASSVPGTSGRLNNEQFF.

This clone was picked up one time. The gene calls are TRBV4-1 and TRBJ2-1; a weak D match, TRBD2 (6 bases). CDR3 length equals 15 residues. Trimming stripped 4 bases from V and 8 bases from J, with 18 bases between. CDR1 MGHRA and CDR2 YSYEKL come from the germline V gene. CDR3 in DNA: TGCGCCAGCAGCCCATACGCCGACGGGAGAGATGAGCAGTTCTTC. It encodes CASSPYADGRDEQFF.